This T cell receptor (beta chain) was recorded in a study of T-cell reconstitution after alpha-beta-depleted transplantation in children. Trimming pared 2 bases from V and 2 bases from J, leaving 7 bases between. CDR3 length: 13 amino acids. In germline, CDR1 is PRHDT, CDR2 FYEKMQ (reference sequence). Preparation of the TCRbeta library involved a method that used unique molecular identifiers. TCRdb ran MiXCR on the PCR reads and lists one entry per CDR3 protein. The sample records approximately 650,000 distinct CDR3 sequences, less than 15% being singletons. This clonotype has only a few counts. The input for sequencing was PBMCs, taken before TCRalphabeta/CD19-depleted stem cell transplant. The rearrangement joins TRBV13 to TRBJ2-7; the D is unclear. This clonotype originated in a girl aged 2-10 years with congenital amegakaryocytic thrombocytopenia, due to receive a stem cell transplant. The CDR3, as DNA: TGTGCCAGCAGCTTATTCACCACCTACGAGCAGTACTTC. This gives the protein CASSLFTTYEQYF.